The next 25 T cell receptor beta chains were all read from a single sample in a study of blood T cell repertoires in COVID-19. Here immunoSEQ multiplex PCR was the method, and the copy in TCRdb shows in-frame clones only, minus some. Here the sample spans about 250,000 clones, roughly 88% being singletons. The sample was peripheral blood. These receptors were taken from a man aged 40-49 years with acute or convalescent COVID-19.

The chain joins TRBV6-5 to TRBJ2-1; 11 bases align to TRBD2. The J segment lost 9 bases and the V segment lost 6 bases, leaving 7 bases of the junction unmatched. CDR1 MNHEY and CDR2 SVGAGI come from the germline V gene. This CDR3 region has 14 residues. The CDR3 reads CASRASGRNSEQFF. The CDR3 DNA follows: TGTGCCAGCAGGGCTAGCGGGAGGAACAGTGAGCAGTTCTTC.

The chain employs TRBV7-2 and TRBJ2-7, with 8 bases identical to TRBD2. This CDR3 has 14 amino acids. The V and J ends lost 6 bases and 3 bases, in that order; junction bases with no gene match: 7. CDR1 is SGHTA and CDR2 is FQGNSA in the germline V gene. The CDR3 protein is CASSQNAGGYEQYF. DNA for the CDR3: TGTGCCAGCAGTCAAAATGCGGGAGGCTACGAGCAGTACTTC.

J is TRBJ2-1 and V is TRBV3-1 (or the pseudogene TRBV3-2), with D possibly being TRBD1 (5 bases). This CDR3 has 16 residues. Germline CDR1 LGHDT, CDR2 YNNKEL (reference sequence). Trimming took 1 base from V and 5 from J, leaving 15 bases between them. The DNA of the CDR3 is TGTGCCAGCAGCCAAGGACCGACAGCCCCGGACAATGAGCAGTTCTTC. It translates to CASSQGPTAPDNEQFF.

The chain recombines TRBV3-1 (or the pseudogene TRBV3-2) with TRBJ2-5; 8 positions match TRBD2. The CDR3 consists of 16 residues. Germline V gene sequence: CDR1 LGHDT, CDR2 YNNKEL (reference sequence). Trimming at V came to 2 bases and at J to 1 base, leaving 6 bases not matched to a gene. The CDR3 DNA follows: TGTGCCAGCAGCCAACAGGCGGGAGGCATCCAAGAGACCCAGTACTTC. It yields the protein CASSQQAGGIQETQYF.

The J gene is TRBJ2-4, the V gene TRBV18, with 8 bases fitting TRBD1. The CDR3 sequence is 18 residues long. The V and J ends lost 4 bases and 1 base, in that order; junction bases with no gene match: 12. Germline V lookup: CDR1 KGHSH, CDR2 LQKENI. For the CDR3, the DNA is TGTGCCAGCTCACTTACTACTGGACAGGGTCTTGCCAAAAACATTCAGTACTTC. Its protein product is CASSLTTGQGLAKNIQYF.

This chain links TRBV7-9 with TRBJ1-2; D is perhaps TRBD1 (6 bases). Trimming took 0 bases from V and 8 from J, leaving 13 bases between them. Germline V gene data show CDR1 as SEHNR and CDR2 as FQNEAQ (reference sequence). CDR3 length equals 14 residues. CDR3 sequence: CASSLAGGAYGYTF. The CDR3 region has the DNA TGTGCCAGCAGCTTAGCTGGGGGGGCTTACGGCTACACCTTC.

The CDR3 reads CASSPFTEAGNTIYF. The CDR3 DNA sequence: TGTGCCAGCTCACCTTTCACTGAAGCTGGAAACACCATATATTTT. The chain employs TRBV18 and TRBJ1-3; no clear D gene. The CDR3 spans 15 residues. Trimming stripped 3 bases from V and 2 bases from J, with 11 bases between. Germline loops: CDR1 KGHSH, CDR2 LQKENI.

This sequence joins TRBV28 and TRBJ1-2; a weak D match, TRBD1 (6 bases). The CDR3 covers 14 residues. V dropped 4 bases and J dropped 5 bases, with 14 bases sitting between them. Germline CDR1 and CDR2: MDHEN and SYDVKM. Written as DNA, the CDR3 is TGTGCCAGCAGTTCCGGGACAATCGATTATGGCTACACCTTC. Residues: CASSSGTIDYGYTF.

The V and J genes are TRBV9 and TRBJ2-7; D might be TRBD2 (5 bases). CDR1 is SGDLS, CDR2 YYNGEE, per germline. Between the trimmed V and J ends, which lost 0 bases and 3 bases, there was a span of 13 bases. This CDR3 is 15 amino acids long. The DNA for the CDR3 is TGTGCCAGCAGCGTAGGACGGGCCGGAGGCTACGAGCAGTACTTC. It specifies CASSVGRAGGYEQYF.

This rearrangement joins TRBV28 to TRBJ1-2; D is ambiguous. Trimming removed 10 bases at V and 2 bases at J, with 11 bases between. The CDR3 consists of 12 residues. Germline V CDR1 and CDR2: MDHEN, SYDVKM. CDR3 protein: CATTVANYGYTF. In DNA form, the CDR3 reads TGTGCCACCACCGTAGCAAACTATGGCTACACCTTC.

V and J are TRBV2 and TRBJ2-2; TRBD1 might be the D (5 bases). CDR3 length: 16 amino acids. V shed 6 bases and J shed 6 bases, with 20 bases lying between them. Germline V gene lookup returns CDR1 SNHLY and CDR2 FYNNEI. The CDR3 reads CASSLQGPPASGELFF. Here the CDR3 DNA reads TGTGCCAGCAGCCTCCAGGGCCCGCCGGCATCCGGGGAGCTGTTTTTT.

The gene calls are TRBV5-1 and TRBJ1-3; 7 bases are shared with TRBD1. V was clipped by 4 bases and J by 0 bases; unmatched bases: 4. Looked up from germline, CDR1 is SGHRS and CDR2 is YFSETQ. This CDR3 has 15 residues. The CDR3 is CASSMDRSSGNTIYF. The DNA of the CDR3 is TGCGCCAGCAGCATGGACAGGTCCTCTGGAAACACCATATATTTT.

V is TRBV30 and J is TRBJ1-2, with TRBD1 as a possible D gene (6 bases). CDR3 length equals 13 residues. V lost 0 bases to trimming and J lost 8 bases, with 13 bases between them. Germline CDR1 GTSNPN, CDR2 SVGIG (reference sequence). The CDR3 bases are TGTGCCTGGAGTGTTGGCCTGGGGGCGGGCTACACCTTC. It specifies CAWSVGLGAGYTF.

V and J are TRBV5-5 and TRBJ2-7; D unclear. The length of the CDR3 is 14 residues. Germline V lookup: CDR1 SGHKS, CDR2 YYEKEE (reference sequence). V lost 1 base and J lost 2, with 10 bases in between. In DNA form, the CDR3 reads TGTGCCAGCAGCTTGACACCTGGGCCCTACGAGCAGTACTTC. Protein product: CASSLTPGPYEQYF. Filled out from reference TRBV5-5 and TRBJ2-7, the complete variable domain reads DAGVTQSPTHLIKTRGQQVTLRCSPISGHKSVSWYQQVLGQGPQFIFQYYEKEERGRGNFPDRFSARQFPNYSSELNVNALLLGDSALYLCASSLTPGPYEQYFGPGTRLTVT.

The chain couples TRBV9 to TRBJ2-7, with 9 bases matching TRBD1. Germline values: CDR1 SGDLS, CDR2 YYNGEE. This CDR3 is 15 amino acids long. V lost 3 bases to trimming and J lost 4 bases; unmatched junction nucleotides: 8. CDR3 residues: CASSAGTGFEYEQYF. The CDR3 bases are TGTGCCAGCAGCGCCGGGACAGGGTTTGAGTACGAGCAGTACTTC.

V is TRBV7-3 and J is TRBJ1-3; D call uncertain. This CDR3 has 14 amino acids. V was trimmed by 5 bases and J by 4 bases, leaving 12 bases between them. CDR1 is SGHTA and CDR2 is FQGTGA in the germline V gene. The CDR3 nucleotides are TGTGCCAGCAGCCCCGACGGGTCAGGAAACACCATATATTTT. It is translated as CASSPDGSGNTIYF.

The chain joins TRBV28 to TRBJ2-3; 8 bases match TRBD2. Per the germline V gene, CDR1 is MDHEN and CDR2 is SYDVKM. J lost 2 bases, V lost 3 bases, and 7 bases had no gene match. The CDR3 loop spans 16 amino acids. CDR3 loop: CASSFRTSRLTDTQYF. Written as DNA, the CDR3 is TGTGCCAGCAGTTTCCGGACTAGCAGACTCACAGATACGCAGTATTTT.

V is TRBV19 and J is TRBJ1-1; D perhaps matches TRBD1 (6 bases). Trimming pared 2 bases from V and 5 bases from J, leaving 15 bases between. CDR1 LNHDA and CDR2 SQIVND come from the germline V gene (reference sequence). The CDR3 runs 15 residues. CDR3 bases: TGTGCCAGTAGTATAAACGTGAACAGGGAGACTGAAGCTTTCTTT. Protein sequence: CASSINVNRETEAFF.

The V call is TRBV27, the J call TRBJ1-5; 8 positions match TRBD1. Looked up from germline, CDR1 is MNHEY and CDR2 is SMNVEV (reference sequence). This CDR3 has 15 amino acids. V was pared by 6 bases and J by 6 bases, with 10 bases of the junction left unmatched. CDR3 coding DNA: TGTGCCAGCAGGGGACTACAGGGGGGAAGTCAGCCCCAGCATTTT. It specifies CASRGLQGGSQPQHF.

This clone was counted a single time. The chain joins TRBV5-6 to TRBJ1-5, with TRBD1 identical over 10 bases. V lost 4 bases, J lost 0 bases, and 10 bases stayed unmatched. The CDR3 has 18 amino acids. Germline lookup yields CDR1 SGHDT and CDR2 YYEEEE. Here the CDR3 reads CASSIGGTGVYSNQPQHF. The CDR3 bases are TGTGCCAGCAGCATAGGCGGGACAGGGGTCTATAGCAATCAGCCCCAGCATTTT.

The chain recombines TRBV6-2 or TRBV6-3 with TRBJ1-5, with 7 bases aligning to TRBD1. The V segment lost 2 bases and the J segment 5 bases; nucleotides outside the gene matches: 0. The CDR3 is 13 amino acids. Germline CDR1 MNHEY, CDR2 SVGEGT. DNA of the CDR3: TGTGCCAGCAGTTACAGGGGGCATCAGCCCCAGCATTTT. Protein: CASSYRGHQPQHF.

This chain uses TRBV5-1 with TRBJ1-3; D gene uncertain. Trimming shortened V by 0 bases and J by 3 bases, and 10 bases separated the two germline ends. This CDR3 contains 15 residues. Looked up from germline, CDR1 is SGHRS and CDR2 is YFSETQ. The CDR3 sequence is CASSLGGRLGNTIYF. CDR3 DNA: TGCGCCAGCAGCTTGGGAGGCAGACTTGGAAACACCATATATTTT.

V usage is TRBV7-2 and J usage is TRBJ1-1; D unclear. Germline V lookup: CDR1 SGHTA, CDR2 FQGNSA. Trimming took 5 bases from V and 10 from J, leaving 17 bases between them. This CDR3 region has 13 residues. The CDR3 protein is CASSPRSVLGAFF. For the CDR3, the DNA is TGTGCCAGCAGCCCGAGGTCGGTGCTAGGAGCTTTCTTT.

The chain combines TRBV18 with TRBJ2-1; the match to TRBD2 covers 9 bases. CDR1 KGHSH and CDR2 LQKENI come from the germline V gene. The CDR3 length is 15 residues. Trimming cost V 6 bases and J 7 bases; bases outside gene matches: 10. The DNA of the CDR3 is TGTGCCAGCTCCCCTGTGAGGACTAGCGCAAATGAGCAGTTCTTC. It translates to CASSPVRTSANEQFF.

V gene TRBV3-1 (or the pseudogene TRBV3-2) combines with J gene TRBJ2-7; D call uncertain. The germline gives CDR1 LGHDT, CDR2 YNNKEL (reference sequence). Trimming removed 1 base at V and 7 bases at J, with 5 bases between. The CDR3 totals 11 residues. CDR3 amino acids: CASSQVEEQYF. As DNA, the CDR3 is TGTGCCAGCAGCCAAGTAGAAGAGCAGTACTTC.